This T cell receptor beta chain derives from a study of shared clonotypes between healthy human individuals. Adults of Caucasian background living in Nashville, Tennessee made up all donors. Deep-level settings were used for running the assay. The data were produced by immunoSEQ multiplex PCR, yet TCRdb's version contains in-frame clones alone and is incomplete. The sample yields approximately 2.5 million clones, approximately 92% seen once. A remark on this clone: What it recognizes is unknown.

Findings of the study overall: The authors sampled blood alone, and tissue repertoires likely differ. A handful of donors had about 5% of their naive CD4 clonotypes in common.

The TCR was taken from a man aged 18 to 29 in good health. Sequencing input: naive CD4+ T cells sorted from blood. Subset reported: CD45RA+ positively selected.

Here the CDR3 reads CASSLISLADEQFF. The CDR3 nucleotides read TGTGCCAGCAGTTTGATTAGCTTGGCCGATGAGCAGTTCTTC. This chain joins TRBV28 and TRBJ2-1; D gene uncertain. V lost 3 bases and J lost 8, with 14 bases in between. The germline CDR1 and CDR2 sequences are MDHEN and SYDVKM. This CDR3 is 14 amino acids long.